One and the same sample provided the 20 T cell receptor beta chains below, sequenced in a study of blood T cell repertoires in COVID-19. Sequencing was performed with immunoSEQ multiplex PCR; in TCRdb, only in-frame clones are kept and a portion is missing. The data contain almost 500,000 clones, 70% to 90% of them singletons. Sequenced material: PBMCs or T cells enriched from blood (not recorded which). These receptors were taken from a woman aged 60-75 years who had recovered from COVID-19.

CDR3 in amino acids: CASSLLWLAGGLDYEQYF. CDR3 nucleotides: TGTGCCAGCAGCTTACTGTGGCTAGCGGGGGGGCTTGACTACGAGCAGTACTTC. The J gene is TRBJ2-7, the V gene TRBV11-2; 12 nucleotides agree with TRBD2. Germline-derived CDR1 and CDR2 are SGHAT and FQNNGV. Trimming took 2 bases from V and 3 from J; bases not matched to a gene: 11. The CDR3 totals 18 residues.

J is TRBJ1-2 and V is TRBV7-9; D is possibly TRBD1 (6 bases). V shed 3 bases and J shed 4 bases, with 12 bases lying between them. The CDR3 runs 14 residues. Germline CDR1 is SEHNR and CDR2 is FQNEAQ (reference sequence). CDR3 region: CASSLSQGSYGYTF. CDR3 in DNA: TGTGCCAGCAGCTTGTCACAGGGATCCTATGGCTACACCTTC.

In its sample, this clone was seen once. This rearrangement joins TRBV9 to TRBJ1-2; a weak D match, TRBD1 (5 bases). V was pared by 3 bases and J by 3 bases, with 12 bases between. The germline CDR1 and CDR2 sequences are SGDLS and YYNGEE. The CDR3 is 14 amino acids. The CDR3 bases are TGTGCCAGCAGCGCCCTCGGGACTGACTATGGCTACACCTTC. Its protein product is CASSALGTDYGYTF.

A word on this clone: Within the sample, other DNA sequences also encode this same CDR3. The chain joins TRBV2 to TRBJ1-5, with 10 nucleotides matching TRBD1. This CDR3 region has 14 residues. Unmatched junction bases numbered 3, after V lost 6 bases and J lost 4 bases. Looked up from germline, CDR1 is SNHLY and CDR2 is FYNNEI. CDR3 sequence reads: CASRWTGGNQPQHF. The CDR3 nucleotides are TGTGCCAGCAGGTGGACAGGGGGGAATCAGCCCCAGCATTTT.

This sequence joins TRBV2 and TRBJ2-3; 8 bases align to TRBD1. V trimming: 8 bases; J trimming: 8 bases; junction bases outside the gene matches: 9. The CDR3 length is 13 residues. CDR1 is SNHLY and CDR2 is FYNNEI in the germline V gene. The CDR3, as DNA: TGTGCCAGCGATAGGACAGGGCTGGGTACGCAGTATTTT. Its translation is CASDRTGLGTQYF.

The CDR3 DNA sequence: TGTGCCAGCAGCTTAGCTAGCGGGGGGGCAGGGGAGCAGTTCTTC. This encodes CASSLASGGAGEQFF. This chain joins TRBV7-9 and TRBJ2-1; 11 bases fit TRBD2. J was trimmed by 10 bases and V by 0 bases; bases with no gene match: 5. The V gene's germline CDR1 is SEHNR and CDR2 FQNEAQ (reference sequence). The CDR3 totals 15 residues.

The CDR3 protein is CASSPWYGSNEKLFF. The CDR3 nucleotides are TGTGCCAGCAGCCCCTGGTACGGTTCTAATGAAAAACTGTTTTTT. The chain joins TRBV14 to TRBJ1-4; D gene ambiguous. This CDR3 has 15 amino acids. Trimming removed 4 bases from V and 3 bases from J, with 12 bases in between. CDR1 is SGHDN and CDR2 is FVKESK in the germline V gene.

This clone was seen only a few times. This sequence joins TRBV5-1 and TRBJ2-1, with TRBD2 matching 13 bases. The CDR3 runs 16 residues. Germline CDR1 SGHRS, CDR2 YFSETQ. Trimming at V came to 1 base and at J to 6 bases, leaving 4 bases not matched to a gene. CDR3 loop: CASSLRTSGGFNEQFF. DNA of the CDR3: TGCGCCAGCAGCTTGCGGACTAGCGGGGGCTTCAATGAGCAGTTCTTC.

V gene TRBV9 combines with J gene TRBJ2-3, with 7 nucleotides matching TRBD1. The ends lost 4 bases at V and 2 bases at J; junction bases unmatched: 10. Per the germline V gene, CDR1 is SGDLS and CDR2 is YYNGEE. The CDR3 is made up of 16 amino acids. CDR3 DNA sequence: TGTGCCAGCAGCTTATCCGGGACAGCGCACACAGATACGCAGTATTTT. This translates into CASSLSGTAHTDTQYF.

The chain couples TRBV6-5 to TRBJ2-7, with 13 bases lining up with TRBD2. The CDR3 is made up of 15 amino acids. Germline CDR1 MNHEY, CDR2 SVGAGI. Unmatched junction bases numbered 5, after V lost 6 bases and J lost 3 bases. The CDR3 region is CASRKGLAGIYEQYF. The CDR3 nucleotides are TGTGCCAGCAGAAAGGGACTAGCGGGGATCTACGAGCAGTACTTC.

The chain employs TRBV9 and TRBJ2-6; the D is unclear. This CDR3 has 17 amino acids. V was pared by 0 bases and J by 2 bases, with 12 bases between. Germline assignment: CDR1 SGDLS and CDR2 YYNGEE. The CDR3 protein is CASSVATVQPGANVLTF. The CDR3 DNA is TGTGCCAGCAGCGTAGCTACAGTCCAACCTGGGGCCAACGTCCTGACTTTC.

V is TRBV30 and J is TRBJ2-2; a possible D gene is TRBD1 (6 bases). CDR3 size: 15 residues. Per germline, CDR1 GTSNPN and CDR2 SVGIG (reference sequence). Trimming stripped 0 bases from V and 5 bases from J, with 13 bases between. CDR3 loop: CAWSVRGGGTGELFF. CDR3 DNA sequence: TGTGCCTGGAGTGTACGAGGGGGTGGTACCGGGGAGCTGTTTTTT.

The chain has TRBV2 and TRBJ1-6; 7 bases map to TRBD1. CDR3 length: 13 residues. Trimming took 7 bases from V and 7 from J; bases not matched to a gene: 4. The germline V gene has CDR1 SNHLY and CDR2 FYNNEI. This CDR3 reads CASNRDRNSPLHF. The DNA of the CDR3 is TGTGCCAGCAATAGGGACAGAAATTCACCCCTCCACTTT. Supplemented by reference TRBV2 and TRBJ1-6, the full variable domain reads EPEVTQTPSHQVTQMGQEVILRCVPISNHLYFYWYRQILGQKVEFLVSFYNNEISEKSEIFDDQFSVERPDGSNFTLKIRSTKLEDSAMYFCASNRDRNSPLHFGNGTRLTVT.

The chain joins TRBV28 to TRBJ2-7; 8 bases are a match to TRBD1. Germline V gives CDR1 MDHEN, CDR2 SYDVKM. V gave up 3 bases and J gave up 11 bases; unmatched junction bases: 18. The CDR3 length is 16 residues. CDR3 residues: CASSFRDRPSYEEKYV. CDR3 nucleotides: TGTGCCAGCAGTTTTCGGGACAGGCCCTCCTACGAAGAAAAGTACGTC.

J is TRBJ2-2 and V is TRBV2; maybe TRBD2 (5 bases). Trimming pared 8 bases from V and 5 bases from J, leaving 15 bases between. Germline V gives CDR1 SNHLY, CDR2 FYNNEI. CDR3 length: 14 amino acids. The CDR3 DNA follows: TGTGCCAGCTCCACCGAGACGGGGACCGGGGAGCTGTTTTTT. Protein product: CASSTETGTGELFF.

The CDR3 DNA reads TGTGCCAGCAGCTTACACCTTACGAACACTGAAGCTTTCTTT. Translated, it gives CASSLHLTNTEAFF. This chain joins TRBV6-5 and TRBJ1-1; D ambiguous. CDR1 and CDR2 from the germline V gene are MNHEY and SVGAGI. V dropped 6 bases and J dropped 1 base, with 12 bases sitting between them. This CDR3 region has 14 residues.

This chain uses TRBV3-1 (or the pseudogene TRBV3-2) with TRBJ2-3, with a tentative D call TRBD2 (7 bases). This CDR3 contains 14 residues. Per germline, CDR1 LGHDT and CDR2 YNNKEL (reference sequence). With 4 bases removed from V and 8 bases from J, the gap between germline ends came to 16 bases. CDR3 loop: CASSPGGRFGTQYF. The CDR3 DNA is TGTGCCAGCAGCCCCGGGGGGCGGTTTGGTACGCAGTATTTT.

The CDR3 here is CASSLARQGDYGYTF. CDR3 coding DNA: TGTGCCAGCAGCTTGGCGAGACAGGGGGACTATGGCTACACCTTC. This rearrangement joins TRBV5-4 to TRBJ1-2, with 9 positions matching TRBD1. This CDR3 contains 15 residues. CDR1 and CDR2 (germline): SGHNT, YYREEE (reference sequence). V lost 0 bases and J lost 3; bases outside the gene matches: 3.

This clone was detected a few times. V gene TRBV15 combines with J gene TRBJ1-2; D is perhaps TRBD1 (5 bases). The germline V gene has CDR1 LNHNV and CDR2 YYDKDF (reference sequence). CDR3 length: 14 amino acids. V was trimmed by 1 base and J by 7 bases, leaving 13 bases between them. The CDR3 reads CATSRADSSGGYTF. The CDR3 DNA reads TGTGCCACCAGCAGAGCAGACAGCTCAGGTGGCTACACCTTC.

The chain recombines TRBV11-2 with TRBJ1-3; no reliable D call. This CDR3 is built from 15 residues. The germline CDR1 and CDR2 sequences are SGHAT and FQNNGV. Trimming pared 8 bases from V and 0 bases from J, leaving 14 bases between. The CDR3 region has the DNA TGTGCCAGCTGCCTAGGTGTTCTCTCTGGAAACACCATATATTTT. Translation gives CASCLGVLSGNTIYF.